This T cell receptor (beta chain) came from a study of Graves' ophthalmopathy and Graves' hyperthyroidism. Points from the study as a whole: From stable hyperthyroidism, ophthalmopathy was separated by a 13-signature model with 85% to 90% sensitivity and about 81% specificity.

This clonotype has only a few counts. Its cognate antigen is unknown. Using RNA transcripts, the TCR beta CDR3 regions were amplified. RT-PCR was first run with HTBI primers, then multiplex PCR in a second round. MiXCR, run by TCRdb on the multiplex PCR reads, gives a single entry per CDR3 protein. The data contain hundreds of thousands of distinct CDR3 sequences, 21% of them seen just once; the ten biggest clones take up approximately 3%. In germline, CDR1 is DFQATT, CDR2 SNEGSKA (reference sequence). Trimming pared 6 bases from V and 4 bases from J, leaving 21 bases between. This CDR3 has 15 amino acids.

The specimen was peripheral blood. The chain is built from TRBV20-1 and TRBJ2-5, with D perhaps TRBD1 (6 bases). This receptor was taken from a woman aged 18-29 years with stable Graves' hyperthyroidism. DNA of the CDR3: TGCAGTGCCGAACAGGGTTTTTGGTCGGGAGAGACCCAGTACTTC. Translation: CSAEQGFWSGETQYF.